This T cell receptor beta chain came from a study of T-cell memory formation after mild COVID-19. Broader study findings: Some responding clones appeared in pre-infection memory, suggesting cross-reactive memory joined.

5'RACE primed at constant segments yielded TCR alpha and TCR beta cDNA libraries bearing sample barcodes and UMIs. One entry per CDR3 protein results from TCRdb running MiXCR on the 5' RACE reads. The sample includes 250,000 to 400,000 distinct CDR3 sequences, roughly 13% seen only once; the top ten take around a fifth. This clonotype was seen a few times. The target antigen is unknown. The material sequenced was PBMCs or a T cell subset sorted from them (not recorded which). This clonotype was sampled from a man between 18 and 35 years old who had mild COVID-19 (a few samples of this study predate the infection). Cell type and time point are not known.

CDR3 protein: CASSWQPGQDQETQYF. CDR3 nucleotide sequence: TGCGCCAGCAGCTGGCAACCGGGACAGGACCAAGAGACCCAGTACTTC. V is TRBV5-1 and J is TRBJ2-5, with TRBD1 matching over 8 bases. The CDR3 sequence is 16 residues long. Losses at the gene ends were 3 bases for V and 0 bases for J; bases not matched to a gene: 7. Germline CDR1 is SGHRS and CDR2 is YFSETQ.